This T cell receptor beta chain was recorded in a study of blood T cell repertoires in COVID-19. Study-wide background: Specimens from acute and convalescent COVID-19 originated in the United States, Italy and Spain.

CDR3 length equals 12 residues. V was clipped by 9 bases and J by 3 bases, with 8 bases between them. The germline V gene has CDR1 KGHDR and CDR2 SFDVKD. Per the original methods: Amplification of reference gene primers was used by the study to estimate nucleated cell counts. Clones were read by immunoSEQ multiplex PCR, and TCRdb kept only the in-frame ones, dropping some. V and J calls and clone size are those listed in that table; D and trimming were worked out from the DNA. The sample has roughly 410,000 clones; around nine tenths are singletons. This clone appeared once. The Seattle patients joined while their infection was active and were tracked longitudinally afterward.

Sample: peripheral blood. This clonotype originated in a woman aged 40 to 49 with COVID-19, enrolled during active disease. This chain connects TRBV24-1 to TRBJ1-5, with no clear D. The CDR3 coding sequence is TGTGCCACCGGACGGGACAATCAGCCCCAGCATTTT. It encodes CATGRDNQPQHF.